The rows below give T cell receptor beta chains drawn from one sample of a study of blood T cell repertoires in COVID-19. The assay was immunoSEQ multiplex PCR, and TCRdb's table has in-frame clones only and misses some. The sample holds about 160,000 clones, more than 75% seen once. The sequenced sample was peripheral blood. Source of these receptors: a man aged 18 to 35 with acute or convalescent COVID-19. The CDR3 runs from the conserved cysteine through the conserved F or W. The D gene is left open where the match is weak. Rows give clone size only sometimes, using once, few, many, or a class for an expanded clone.

size	V	J	D	length	DNA	CDR3
NA	TRBV30	TRBJ1-1	NA	12	TGTGCCTGGAGGATACCACAGGGTCAAGCTTTCTTT	CAWRIPQGQAFF
NA	TRBV4-1	TRBJ1-2	TRBD1	14	TGCGCCAGCAGCGCTGGACAGGGAAACTATGGCTACACCTTC	CASSAGQGNYGYTF
NA	TRBV7-8	TRBJ2-7	TRBD1	15	TGTGCCAGCAGCCCAGACAGGGGGTCGGTGGGGGAGCAGTACTTC	CASSPDRGSVGEQYF
once	TRBV30	TRBJ2-5	NA	16	TGTGCCTGGACCCATCCCCCCCCACGGTTCCAAGAGACCCAGTACTTC	CAWTHPPPRFQETQYF
NA	TRBV29-1	TRBJ2-1	TRBD2	17	TGCAGCGTTGAAGGGACTAGCGGGGGTCACTCCTACAATGAGCAGTTCTTC	CSVEGTSGGHSYNEQFF
few	TRBV27	TRBJ2-5	TRBD1	12	TGTGCCAGCAGCTACAGGGGGGAGACCCAGTACTTC	CASSYRGETQYF
NA	TRBV30	TRBJ1-1	NA	16	TGTGCCTGGAGTGTAAGCAGGGCCGGTAAGAACACTGAAGCTTTCTTT	CAWSVSRAGKNTEAFF
few	TRBV6-2/TRBV6-3	TRBJ1-5	NA	14	TGTGCCAGCAGTTACTCTGGGGGGGATCAGCCCCAGCATTTT	CASSYSGGDQPQHF
NA	TRBV18	TRBJ1-1	NA	14	TGTGCCAGCTCACCCGACAGGACGGTTACTGAAGCTTTCTTT	CASSPDRTVTEAFF
NA	TRBV27	TRBJ1-1	NA	14	TGTGCCAGCAGTTCAGGGGTTGGGAGCACTGAAGCTTTCTTT	CASSSGVGSTEAFF
NA	TRBV30	TRBJ2-1	NA	15	TGTGCCTGGAATGGGGGGGGCAGGCATAACAATGAGCAGTTCTTC	CAWNGGGRHNNEQFF
few	TRBV5-1	TRBJ1-2	TRBD1	16	TGCGCCAGCAGCTTGTCGATGGGGACAGGGCCTCAGGGCTACACCTTC	CASSLSMGTGPQGYTF
NA	TRBV5-1	TRBJ1-1	NA	15	TGCGCCAGCAGCTTGGTAGCGTTAACGAACACTGAAGCTTTCTTT	CASSLVALTNTEAFF
NA	TRBV5-8	TRBJ1-5	TRBD1	17	TGTGCCAGCAGCTTGGGTGCAGGGGGATATAGCAATCAGCCCCAGCATTTT	CASSLGAGGYSNQPQHF
NA	TRBV25-1	TRBJ2-7	NA	14	TGTGCCAGCAGTGAATTGACAGGCGTAAGGGAGCAGTACTTC	CASSELTGVREQYF
once	TRBV2	TRBJ1-2	NA	11	TGTGCCAGCAGTTCGGCTAGTGGCTACACCTTC	CASSSASGYTF
NA	TRBV7-2	TRBJ2-5	TRBD2	15	TGTGCCAGCAGCTTAGGAGGCGGGGGGCGCGGTGACCAGTACTTC	CASSLGGGGRGDQYF
NA	TRBV5-1	TRBJ1-2	NA	13	TGCGCCAGCAGCTTCGGGACTAACTATGGCTACACCTTC	CASSFGTNYGYTF
few	TRBV30	TRBJ1-1	NA	14	TGTGCCTGGAGTGGAAATGGGCTGAACACTGAAGCTTTCTTT	CAWSGNGLNTEAFF
NA	TRBV5-4	TRBJ2-1	TRBD2	15	TGTGCCAGCAGCTTACTAGCGGGGCAGTACAATGAGCAGTTCTTC	CASSLLAGQYNEQFF
once	TRBV7-9	TRBJ1-2	TRBD1	15	TGTGCCAGCACCGATTTAGACAGGGTGAGCTATGGCTACACCTTC	CASTDLDRVSYGYTF
NA	TRBV11-3	TRBJ2-1	NA	12	TGTGCCAGCAGCTTAAGCGCTAATGAGCAGTTCTTC	CASSLSANEQFF
NA	TRBV27	TRBJ2-1	NA	12	TGTGCCAGCAGTATGGGGGGCAATGAGCAGTTCTTC	CASSMGGNEQFF
NA	TRBV24-1	TRBJ2-1	NA	12	TGTGCCACCAGTGATTTGCGCAATGAGCAGTTCTTC	CATSDLRNEQFF
NA	TRBV10-3	TRBJ2-7	TRBD1	17	TGTGCCATCAGTGAGAGGGTCTCCGACAGGGGGGCCTACGAGCAGTACTTC	CAISERVSDRGAYEQYF
NA	TRBV3-1/TRBV3-2	TRBJ2-2	TRBD1	16	TGTGCCAGCAGCCAAGGGGCAGGGGGTTTTCCCGGGGAGCTGTTTTTT	CASSQGAGGFPGELFF
NA	TRBV5-1	TRBJ2-1	TRBD2	16	TGCGCCAGCAGCTTGGGTTCGAGCGGGGCCTACAATGAGCAGTTCTTC	CASSLGSSGAYNEQFF
NA	TRBV10-3	TRBJ1-5	TRBD1	16	TGTGCCATCAGTGAGTCAGGAGGGGGCAGCAATCAGCCCCAGCATTTT	CAISESGGGSNQPQHF
once	TRBV18	TRBJ2-7	NA	14	TGTGCCAGCACACCTGGACACAGCCTCTACGAGCAGTACTTC	CASTPGHSLYEQYF
once	TRBV6-1	TRBJ1-1	NA	13	TGTGCCAGCAGTGAAAGGTCGGGGACTGAAGCTTTCTTT	CASSERSGTEAFF
NA	TRBV23-1	TRBJ1-3	TRBD1	15	TGCGCCAGCAGTCCGAGGACAGGGGTTGGAAACACCATATATTTT	CASSPRTGVGNTIYF
NA	TRBV11-3	TRBJ2-5	NA	13	TGTGCCAGCAGCTTAATATCTCGAGAGACCCAGTACTTC	CASSLISRETQYF
NA	TRBV12-3/TRBV12-4	TRBJ1-2	NA	13	TGTGCCAGCAGGGCTCATGAGGTCTATGGCTACACCTTC	CASRAHEVYGYTF
NA	TRBV11-3	TRBJ2-3	TRBD2	19	TGTGCCAGCAGCTTAGGTGGGCTAGCGGGGACACCCCGCACAGATACGCAGTATTTT	CASSLGGLAGTPRTDTQYF
NA	TRBV6-4	TRBJ2-1	TRBD2	15	TGTGCCAGCAGTCCCCTAGCGGGAGAGAACAATGAGCAGTTCTTC	CASSPLAGENNEQFF
NA	TRBV20-1	TRBJ2-7	TRBD1	16	TGCAGTGCTAGTAGGTCCGGGACAGGGCTTTCCTACGAGCAGTACTTC	CSASRSGTGLSYEQYF
NA	TRBV6-5	TRBJ2-3	NA	14	TGTGCCAGCATCTACCGGGGGAACTCAGATACGCAGTATTTT	CASIYRGNSDTQYF
NA	TRBV5-8	TRBJ2-7	TRBD1	15	TGTGCCAGCAGCGTCACAGGGGGCGCGTTCTACGAGCAGTACTTC	CASSVTGGAFYEQYF